The TCR beta chain described here comes from a study of cytomegalovirus exposure and HLA in healthy donors. V shed 3 bases and J shed 4 bases, with 16 bases lying between them. There are 15 residues in the CDR3. Germline V gives CDR1 SGHAT, CDR2 FQNNGV. Study-level findings and limits: Within a later analysis, the majority of CMV-associated TCR beta chains appeared HLA-restricted.

There are many counts of this clone. Its specificity is not known. This PCR relied on a set of 60 Vbeta primers and 13 Jbeta primers. Data came from immunoSEQ multiplex PCR; TCRdb stores just in-frame clones and leaves some out. The sample consists of 95,000 to 150,000 clones, around 76% of them appearing once. The rearrangement joins TRBV11-2 to TRBJ2-7; tentatively, D is TRBD2 (6 bases). Sequenced: PBMCs. This TCR came from a man in his sixties in good health and CMV-seropositive. CDR3 amino acids: CASSLAASEKYEQYF. CDR3 nucleotide sequence: TGTGCCAGCAGCTTGGCGGCTAGCGAGAAATACGAGCAGTACTTC.